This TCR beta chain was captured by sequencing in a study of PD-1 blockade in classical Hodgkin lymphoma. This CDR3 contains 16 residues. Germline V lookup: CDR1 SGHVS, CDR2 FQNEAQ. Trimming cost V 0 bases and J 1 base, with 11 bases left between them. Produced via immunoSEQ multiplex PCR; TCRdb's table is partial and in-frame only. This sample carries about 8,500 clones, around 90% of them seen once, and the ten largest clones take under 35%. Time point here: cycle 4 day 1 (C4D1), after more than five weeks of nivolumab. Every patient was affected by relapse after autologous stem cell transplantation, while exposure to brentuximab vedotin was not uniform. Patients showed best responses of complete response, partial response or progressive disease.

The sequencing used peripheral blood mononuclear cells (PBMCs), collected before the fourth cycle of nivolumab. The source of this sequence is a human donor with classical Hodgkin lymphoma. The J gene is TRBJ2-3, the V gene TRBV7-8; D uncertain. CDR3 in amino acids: CASSLARRHGTDTQYF. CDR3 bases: TGTGCCAGCAGCTTAGCGCGTCGGCACGGCACAGATACGCAGTATTTT.